These T cell receptor beta chains were read from a single sample in a study of CD8 T cells in Susac syndrome. TCRdb used MiXCR to reprocess the immunoSEQ multiplex PCR reads, holding one entry per CDR3 protein. The profile covers under 200,000 distinct CDR3 sequences, with approximately 94% appearing a single time and around 0.12% taken by the ten largest. Sequenced input: CD4+ T cells from PBMCs. The receptors come from a human donor with Susac syndrome. Both conserved end residues are trimmed from each CDR3. Fields, in order: D gene, V gene, J gene, CDR3 protein. A D gene is named only where the DNA matches it firmly.

TRBD1,TRBV20-1,TRBJ1-5,SAREDGTAWVQPQH
-,TRBV5-1,TRBJ2-5,ASSRPRGPVETQY
-,TRBV6-2/TRBV6-3,TRBJ1-1,ASSSPPGGQSAF
TRBD2,TRBV29-1,TRBJ2-3,SVGGLAGTDTQY
-,TRBV7-9,TRBJ1-2,ASSPEARDGYT
-,TRBV20-1,TRBJ2-7,SARGTNRLYEQY
TRBD2,TRBV19,TRBJ2-1,ASSISSGTQGEQF
TRBD1,TRBV6-6,TRBJ1-6,ASSLGTGGNSPLH
TRBD1,TRBV7-3,TRBJ2-1,ASSPKGATNNEQF
TRBD1,TRBV29-1,TRBJ1-1,SVEPTGDTEAF
-,TRBV5-4,TRBJ1-1,ASSLRRAMNTEAF
-,TRBV12-3/TRBV12-4,TRBJ1-3,ASSFLVNGNTIY
-,TRBV20-1,TRBJ2-5,SARGGAGETQY
TRBD1,TRBV28,TRBJ2-5,ASSLLGTGPQETQY
-,TRBV20-1,TRBJ2-5,SARDPSSQETQY
-,TRBV6-5,TRBJ1-6,ASSFSSRQVNSPLH
-,TRBV15,TRBJ2-7,ATSRARRLWREQY
-,TRBV20-1,TRBJ2-5,SGTVKETQY
TRBD1,TRBV7-8,TRBJ2-3,ASSLRLPTGGTGDTQY
-,TRBV20-1,TRBJ2-5,SAQRTIQETQY
TRBD1,TRBV2,TRBJ2-2,ASSATGLATGELF
-,TRBV15,TRBJ2-5,ATSSPRGEETQY
TRBD1,TRBV30,TRBJ2-7,AWSTWRQGWEEQY
-,TRBV7-8,TRBJ1-6,ASSSTAISPLH
-,TRBV5-1,TRBJ1-2,ASSLGGGALGYGYT
-,TRBV20-1,TRBJ1-2,SAPTGTYGYT
-,TRBV4-3,TRBJ2-1,ASSQEGRGHEQF
-,TRBV3-1,TRBJ2-5,ASSQEPRRTQY
-,TRBV28,TRBJ2-7,ASSVPSTYEQY
-,TRBV5-1,TRBJ2-5,ASSLAEGAQY
-,TRBV7-2,TRBJ2-3,ASSLELALGDTQY
-,TRBV5-1,TRBJ2-1,ASSPGLLVDYEQF
-,TRBV20-1,TRBJ1-2,SASPLRYGYT
-,TRBV5-1,TRBJ1-3,ASSLAGSTTGNTIY
TRBD2,TRBV6-5,TRBJ2-3,ASSYLSSGDTQY
TRBD2,TRBV10-3,TRBJ2-7,AISPGTSGGEQY
TRBD1,TRBV5-4,TRBJ1-6,ASSSGDRGNSPLH
-,TRBV7-2,TRBJ2-1,ASSLARQSWF
-,TRBV5-1,TRBJ1-1,ATNIPGQEAF
-,TRBV24-1,TRBJ2-5,ATSDYAGRQETQY
-,TRBV30,TRBJ2-7,AWSTGRRSYEQY
-,TRBV29-1,TRBJ2-1,SAAVRGDNEQF
-,TRBV7-8,TRBJ2-3,ASSLKRYTDTQY
TRBD2,TRBV20-1,TRBJ2-1,SAEAGGGQGEQF
-,TRBV27,TRBJ1-5,ASSSRSGTGQPQH
TRBD2,TRBV2,TRBJ2-5,ASSVLGGRAQETQY
-,TRBV6-6,TRBJ1-5,ASSYRDGNQPQH
TRBD1,TRBV20-1,TRBJ1-5,SASTGFVDSNQPQH
-,TRBV18,TRBJ2-7,ASSPGRDNEQY
TRBD2,TRBV6-2/TRBV6-3,TRBJ2-1,ASSYSGSGSHGEQF
-,TRBV25-1,TRBJ2-7,ASSEPGRSYEQY
-,TRBV20-1,TRBJ2-3,SASADTQY
TRBD1,TRBV2,TRBJ1-1,ASTPVRDRVNTEAF
TRBD1,TRBV15,TRBJ2-5,ATSSPVWGQKETQY
-,TRBV7-9,TRBJ2-7,ASSSGALASDYEQY
-,TRBV29-1,TRBJ2-7,SALGSGTSSYEQY
TRBD1,TRBV29-1,TRBJ1-2,SVGDRAGYGYT
TRBD1,TRBV28,TRBJ2-4,ASSSGGEVIQY
-,TRBV3-1,TRBJ2-3,ASSQKGSDTQY
-,TRBV6-5,TRBJ1-2,ASSYTHMNYGYT